The 21 T cell receptor beta chains below all came from one sample that was sequenced in a study of T cells after yellow fever vaccination (dated by TCRdb to the late 2010s). The library was made by 5' RACE. Sequenced on an Illumina HiSeq 2500. TCRdb reworked the public reads: Q25 trimming with fastp, MiXCR clone assembly, productive beta chains retained. For every CDR3 protein sequence, its rows merge into one entry that carries the most common genes and DNA. The sample data list a few hundred thousand distinct CDR3 sequences, and roughly 17% of these were observed just once. Together, the top ten hold around 15% of the sample. This specimen's treatment or condition label, interpreted: live attenuated yellow fever vaccine strain. Sequences were derived from PBMCs, sampled roughly 5 days after the first yellow fever vaccination. All receptors derive from a man younger than 35 who received the YFV17D yellow fever vaccine.

A few counts support this clonotype. This chain links TRBV20-1 with TRBJ1-6; no clear D. V lost 6 bases and J lost 0, with 9 bases in between. The CDR3 runs 14 residues. Germline CDR1 DFQATT, CDR2 SNEGSKA (reference sequence). CDR3 loop: CSAQRSSYNSPLHF. As DNA, the CDR3 is TGCAGTGCCCAACGGAGCTCCTATAATTCACCCCTCCACTTT.

The sample holds a few counts of this clonotype. The chain employs TRBV4-3 and TRBJ2-1, with 7 bases aligning to TRBD2. CDR1 is LGHNA and CDR2 is YSLEER in the germline V gene. The CDR3 covers 13 residues. The V gene end was trimmed by 2 bases and the J gene end by 8 bases; junction bases not matched to a gene: 3. The CDR3 DNA sequence: TGCGCCAGCAGCCAATTAAGCGGGGATGAGCAGTTCTTC. This translates into CASSQLSGDEQFF.

The V and J genes are TRBV12-3 or TRBV12-4 and TRBJ2-3; D is uncertain. V lost 7 bases and J 5 bases, leaving 16 bases between the germline ends. This CDR3 has 14 residues. The CDR3 nucleotides read TGTGCCAGCACCTCTGGGGTAACCGGAGATACGCAGTATTTT. Residues: CASTSGVTGDTQYF.

This chain joins TRBV5-6 and TRBJ1-6; TRBD1 matches at 8 bases. The ends lost 4 bases at V and 7 bases at J; junction bases unmatched: 7. The V gene's germline CDR1 is SGHDT and CDR2 YYEEEE. The CDR3 runs 15 residues. The CDR3 sequence: CASSKPGQGNSPLHF. As DNA, the CDR3 is TGTGCCAGCAGCAAACCCGGACAGGGAAATTCACCCCTCCACTTT.

This clonotype showed up just a few times. The CDR3 is CASSYGRGLGEAFF. The DNA for the CDR3 is TGTGCCAGCAGTTACGGCAGGGGGCTTGGTGAAGCTTTCTTT. This chain uses TRBV6-5 with TRBJ1-1; 8 bases align to TRBD1. V lost 2 bases to trimming and J lost 7 bases; unmatched junction nucleotides: 6. Germline lookup yields CDR1 MNHEY and CDR2 SVGAGI. The CDR3 has 14 residues.

A few counts support this clonotype. This chain connects TRBV27 to TRBJ1-6, with D perhaps TRBD1 (5 bases). Germline V gives CDR1 MNHEY, CDR2 SMNVEV (reference sequence). This CDR3 region has 13 residues. The ends were cut back, 6 bases at V and 7 bases at J, with 10 bases in the middle. Here the CDR3 reads CASSTGRNSPLHF. CDR3 nucleotides: TGTGCCAGCAGCACAGGACGGAATTCACCCCTCCACTTT.

This clonotype was seen more than once but under ten times. The CDR3 loop reads CASSYLWGRDNQPQHF. For the CDR3, the DNA is TGTGCCAGCAGTTACTTATGGGGGAGAGACAATCAGCCCCAGCATTTT. The chain uses TRBV6-2 or TRBV6-3 and TRBJ1-5, with D maybe TRBD1 (5 bases). The CDR3 consists of 16 residues. Germline V lookup: CDR1 MNHEY, CDR2 SVGEGT. The V gene lost 1 base and the J gene lost 3 bases, with 13 bases spanning the gap.

The rearrangement joins TRBV6-1 to TRBJ1-3; TRBD1 matches at 7 bases. The CDR3 has 13 residues. V was clipped by 6 bases and J by 8 bases; unmatched bases: 7. The V gene's germline CDR1 is MNHNS and CDR2 SASEGT. CDR3 region: CASRETGWDTIYF. In DNA, the CDR3 is TGTGCCAGCAGAGAGACAGGGTGGGACACCATATATTTT.

This chain connects TRBV5-1 to TRBJ2-7; D is unclear. Germline-derived CDR1 and CDR2 are SGHRS and YFSETQ. Trimming pared 1 base from V and 5 bases from J, leaving 7 bases between. This CDR3 has 12 residues. CDR3 sequence reads: CASSLLGHEQYF. CDR3 DNA sequence: TGCGCCAGCAGCTTGCTAGGGCACGAGCAGTACTTC.

This clonotype was counted many times. The genes are TRBV30 and TRBJ1-2; D is unresolved. The germline gives CDR1 GTSNPN, CDR2 SVGIG (reference sequence). V dropped 3 bases and J dropped 5 bases, with 10 bases sitting between them. This CDR3 is built from 12 residues. The CDR3 bases are TGTGCCTGGAGCAGGCAGGCATATGGCTACACCTTC. It is translated as CAWSRQAYGYTF.

This clonotype was seen only a few times. The chain carries TRBV27 and TRBJ2-7; 11 nucleotides match TRBD2. CDR1 is MNHEY and CDR2 is SMNVEV in the germline V gene (reference sequence). V dropped 1 base and J dropped 6; count of bases not matched to a gene: 5. This CDR3 comprises 15 residues. The CDR3 here is CASSLLSSGGPEQYV. CDR3 bases: TGTGCCAGCAGTTTATTGTCTAGCGGGGGGCCCGAGCAGTACGTC.

This clonotype was seen only a few times. DNA for the CDR3: TGTGCCATCAGTGGGACTAGCGGGGGACTGGGAGATACGCAGTATTTT. It encodes CAISGTSGGLGDTQYF. V and J are TRBV10-3 and TRBJ2-3; 13 bases agree with TRBD2. Germline V gene sequence: CDR1 ENHRY, CDR2 SYGVKD. This CDR3 spans 16 amino acids. Losses at the gene ends were 4 bases for V and 5 bases for J; bases not matched to a gene: 6.

The chain has TRBV18 and TRBJ2-5; TRBD2 matches 9 bases. Germline assignment: CDR1 KGHSH and CDR2 LQKENI. This CDR3 has 14 residues. V lost 5 bases to trimming and J lost 5 bases; unmatched junction nucleotides: 6. The DNA of the CDR3 is TGTGCCAGCTCAATGACTAGCGGTGAGGAGACCCAGTACTTC. Translating gives CASSMTSGEETQYF.

This clonotype has a handful of counts. The chain recombines TRBV6-5 with TRBJ2-7; tentatively, D is TRBD2 (5 bases). Between the trimmed V and J ends, which lost 2 bases and 3 bases, there was a span of 11 bases. Germline V gene data show CDR1 as MNHEY and CDR2 as SVGAGI. The CDR3 extends over 14 amino acids. The CDR3 reads CASSYDSDFYEQYF. The DNA for the CDR3 is TGTGCCAGCAGTTACGATAGCGATTTCTACGAGCAGTACTTC.

In this sample, this clonotype turned up a few times. This chain links TRBV2 with TRBJ2-3; TRBD2 aligns across 9 bases. V lost 2 bases to trimming and J lost 0 bases; unmatched junction nucleotides: 3. The CDR3 consists of 16 residues. Germline lookup yields CDR1 SNHLY and CDR2 FYNNEI. In DNA, the CDR3 is TGTGCCAGCAGTGAAATAGCGGGAGCTAGCACAGATACGCAGTATTTT. Translating gives CASSEIAGASTDTQYF.

This clonotype showed up just a few times. The chain has TRBV14 and TRBJ2-2; no reliable D call. The germline CDR1 and CDR2 sequences are SGHDN and FVKESK. V lost 0 bases and J lost 5, with 10 bases in between. This CDR3 has 15 residues. CDR3 coding DNA: TGTGCCAGCAGCCAAGATCGATTGAGAACCGGGGAGCTGTTTTTT. This codes for CASSQDRLRTGELFF.

J is TRBJ2-3 and V is TRBV19; 9 bases line up with TRBD2. CDR3 size: 15 residues. The germline V gene encodes CDR1 LNHDA and CDR2 SQIVND (reference sequence). Unmatched junction bases numbered 16, after V lost 5 bases and J lost 13 bases. CDR3 amino acids: CASSPRLAEATTKYF. For the CDR3, the DNA is TGTGCCAGTAGTCCGAGACTAGCGGAAGCGACTACCAAGTATTTT.

The V call is TRBV6-2 or TRBV6-3, the J call TRBJ2-2; D may be TRBD1 (6 bases). CDR3 size: 15 residues. The V and J ends lost 6 bases and 4 bases respectively, with 15 bases between them. CDR1 is MNHEY, CDR2 SVGEGT, per germline. CDR3 in amino acids: CASRGPGQPTGELFF. Here the CDR3 DNA reads TGTGCCAGCAGGGGACCCGGACAGCCCACCGGGGAGCTGTTTTTT.

This clonotype came up a few times. This chain uses TRBV24-1 with TRBJ1-5; D might be TRBD1 (5 bases). There are 14 residues in the CDR3. V was clipped by 6 bases and J by 7 bases, with 15 bases between them. In germline, CDR1 is KGHDR, CDR2 SFDVKD. The CDR3 nucleotides are TGTGCCACCAGTAGTCCGGGACTCGGGCAGCCCCAGCATTTT. Amino acid sequence: CATSSPGLGQPQHF.

The table lists this clonotype with a few counts. The V and J genes are TRBV5-1 and TRBJ1-3, with D possibly being TRBD1 (5 bases). This CDR3 has 15 residues. The V gene's germline CDR1 is SGHRS and CDR2 YFSETQ. Trimming shortened V by 0 bases and J by 4 bases, and 11 bases separated the two germline ends. The CDR3 here is CASSLDRPGGNTIYF. The CDR3 nucleotides read TGCGCCAGCAGCTTGGACAGGCCGGGGGGAAACACCATATATTTT.

This clonotype was recorded at least ten times. This sequence joins TRBV7-2 and TRBJ1-6; the D is unclear. Trimming removed 3 bases at V and 8 bases at J, with 8 bases between. This CDR3 has 13 amino acids. Germline V gene sequence: CDR1 SGHTA, CDR2 FQGNSA. The CDR3 is CASSFGWDSPLHF. DNA for the CDR3: TGTGCCAGCAGCTTCGGGTGGGATTCACCCCTCCACTTT. Together with reference TRBV7-2 and TRBJ1-6, the CDR3 gives the full variable domain: GAGVSQSPSNKVTEKGKDVELRCDPISGHTALYWYRQSLGQGLEFLIYFQGNSAPDKSGLPSDRFSAERTGGSVSTLTIQRTQQEDSAVYLCASSFGWDSPLHFGNGTRLTVT.